The rows below give T cell receptor beta chains drawn from one sample of a study of metastatic and nonmetastatic thyroid tumors. TCRdb called clones again from the PCR reads with MiXCR. The sample has approximately 20,000 clones, 37% seen once. Sequenced material: tumor tissue. The receptors come from a female donor with papillary thyroid cancer or a benign thyroid nodule (not recorded which). Some clones in this sample may be carry-over from other donors' samples. Each CDR3 is given with its conserved first and last residue. The order of the fields is D gene, J gene, V gene, clone size, CDR3 DNA, CDR3 protein. A D gene is named only where the DNA matches it firmly. A row's size may be missing; if present it is once, few, many or a size class.

d_call: TRBD2; j_call: TRBJ2-7; v_call: TRBV6-5; clone_size: few; cdr3_nt: TGTGCCAGCAGTTACTCGAGTTCGCTAGCGGTAAACTACGAGCAGTACTTC; cdr3_aa: CASSYSSSLAVNYEQYF
d_call: -; j_call: TRBJ1-2; v_call: TRBV24-1; clone_size: -; cdr3_nt: TGTGCCACCAGTGAGCAGAACAGGGCGTACGGCTACACCTTC; cdr3_aa: CATSEQNRAYGYTF
d_call: -; j_call: TRBJ2-3; v_call: TRBV4-1; clone_size: few; cdr3_nt: TGCGCCAGCAGCCAAGGGGAGATCGCGGGGGCCCTTTTAAATACGCAGTATTTT; cdr3_aa: CASSQGEIAGALLNTQYF
d_call: -; j_call: TRBJ1-1; v_call: TRBV6-2/TRBV6-3; clone_size: -; cdr3_nt: TGTGCCAGCAGTTCCTGGAACACTGAGGCTTTATTT; cdr3_aa: CASSSWNTEALF
d_call: -; j_call: TRBJ1-2; v_call: TRBV6-5; clone_size: -; cdr3_nt: TGTGCCAGCAGTTACGGGGAGGGCTATGGCTACACCTTC; cdr3_aa: CASSYGEGYGYTF
d_call: -; j_call: TRBJ2-6; v_call: TRBV6-1; clone_size: -; cdr3_nt: TGTGCCAGCAGGGACACCAGCTCTGGGGCCAACGTCCTGACTTTC; cdr3_aa: CASRDTSSGANVLTF
d_call: TRBD1; j_call: TRBJ1-5; v_call: TRBV28; clone_size: -; cdr3_nt: TGTGCCAGCAACACTCAGGGGGACCGCTATAGCAATCAGCCCCAGCATTTT; cdr3_aa: CASNTQGDRYSNQPQHF
d_call: -; j_call: TRBJ2-7; v_call: TRBV2; clone_size: -; cdr3_nt: TGTGCCAGCAGACCTTACGGGGACTCCTACGAGCAGTACTTC; cdr3_aa: CASRPYGDSYEQYF
d_call: TRBD1; j_call: TRBJ2-7; v_call: TRBV6-2/TRBV6-3; clone_size: -; cdr3_nt: TGTGCCAGCAGTTACTCGGGCGGGACAGGGATATTGTACGAGCAGTACTTC; cdr3_aa: CASSYSGGTGILYEQYF
d_call: -; j_call: TRBJ2-7; v_call: TRBV19; clone_size: medium-sized; cdr3_nt: TGTGCCAGTAGGGGGGACTCCTACGAGCAGTACTTC; cdr3_aa: CASRGDSYEQYF
d_call: -; j_call: TRBJ2-7; v_call: TRBV30; clone_size: -; cdr3_nt: TGTGCCTGTAGACCCCGGGACGAGCAGTACTTC; cdr3_aa: CACRPRDEQYF
d_call: -; j_call: TRBJ2-1; v_call: TRBV20-1; clone_size: -; cdr3_nt: TGCAGTGCTGCCGGACAGCTCGATGAGCAGTTCTTC; cdr3_aa: CSAAGQLDEQFF
d_call: TRBD2; j_call: TRBJ2-1; v_call: TRBV12-3/TRBV12-4; clone_size: -; cdr3_nt: TGTGCCAGCAGCCCGACTAGCGGGCTCTACAATGAGCAGTTCTTC; cdr3_aa: CASSPTSGLYNEQFF
d_call: -; j_call: TRBJ2-7; v_call: TRBV7-9; clone_size: -; cdr3_nt: TGTGCCAGCAGCTTAGTAGGTTTGACCTACGAGCAGTACTTC; cdr3_aa: CASSLVGLTYEQYF
d_call: -; j_call: TRBJ1-6; v_call: TRBV7-2; clone_size: -; cdr3_nt: TGTGCCAGCAGCTTAGGGGATTGGGGATCACCCCTCCACTTT; cdr3_aa: CASSLGDWGSPLHF
d_call: -; j_call: TRBJ1-1; v_call: TRBV20-1; clone_size: -; cdr3_nt: TGCAGTGCTAGACCTAGACAGATCCACCCTGGGGACACTGAAGCTTTCTTT; cdr3_aa: CSARPRQIHPGDTEAFF
d_call: -; j_call: TRBJ2-1; v_call: TRBV6-1; clone_size: few; cdr3_nt: TGTGCCAGCAGTGGGACAGCGAACAATGAGCAGTTCTTC; cdr3_aa: CASSGTANNEQFF